This T cell receptor (beta chain) was recovered during a study of human T cells and chemical hapten exposure. On the study more broadly: Sensitization applied 2% DPC to 2 cm by 2 cm of upper inner arm skin. Patches that contained 0.01% DPC were applied to the upper back and read at 6 days. Among samples, TCR yields varied mainly because of small differences in pooled library volume.

Unmatched junction bases numbered 7, after V lost 4 bases and J lost 5 bases. The CDR3 length is 16 residues. The germline CDR1 and CDR2 sequences are SGHRS and YFSETQ. Specified time point: patch test 2, 6 weeks after DPC sensitization. Stated treatment: therapeutic diphenylcyclopropenone sensitization with weekly scalp DPC. Unique molecular identifiers were attached to individual cDNA molecules within the library. TCRdb itself ran the RACE reads through MiXCR, one entry per CDR3 protein. This table has about 80,000 distinct CDR3 sequences, approximately 10% appearing once. The sequence derives from a woman in her 30s with alopecia areata. Some clones in this sample may be carry-over from other donors' samples. Material: whole blood, obtained in connection with sensitization to the hapten diphenylcyclopropenone (DPC). The V gene is TRBV5-1, the J gene TRBJ1-6; the match to TRBD1 covers 9 bases. In nucleotides, the CDR3 is TGCGCCAGCAGCCCTGGACAGGGGCTAGATAATTCACCCCTCCACTTT. It codes for CASSPGQGLDNSPLHF. The full variable domain, its missing parts supplied by reference TRBV5-1 and TRBJ1-6, is KAGVTQTPRYLIKTRGQQVTLSCSPISGHRSVSWYQQTPGQGLQFLFEYFSETQRNKGNFPGRFSGRQFSNSRSEMNVSTLELGDSALYLCASSPGQGLDNSPLHFGNGTRLTVT.